This paragraph reports one TCR beta chain. The sample comes from a study of shared clonotypes between healthy human individuals. In the study overall: The donor pool was made up of a couple of women and three men aged 18 to 49.

Generated by immunoSEQ multiplex PCR, the TCRdb table keeps only in-frame clones and is missing some. Here the sample spans about 600,000 clones, 97% being singletons. The CDR3 runs to 15 residues. Germline loops: CDR1 SGHAT, CDR2 FQNNGV. Trimming cost V 9 bases and J 1 base, with 19 bases left between them. CD45RA+ naive and CD45RA-negative memory subsets were separated from CD4+ cells. Input material: naive CD4+ T cells sorted from blood. Subset given: CD45RA+ positively selected. The receptor comes from a young woman in good health. The V and J genes are TRBV11-2 and TRBJ2-7, with D possibly matching TRBD2 (6 bases). This CDR3 is CASRTLGGGSYEQYF. The CDR3 DNA sequence: TGTGCCAGTAGGACTCTGGGGGGTGGGTCCTACGAGCAGTACTTC.